Each of the 8 T cell receptor beta chains below was sequenced from the same sample in a study of siplizumab effects on memory and regulatory T cells (dated by TCRdb to about 2019). Libraries were prepared through the immunoSEQ multiplex PCR assay. TCRdb carries this immuneACCESS record with in-frame sequences only. Its versions omit some clonotypes, under half of them owing to an unresolved V gene in the studies checked, with the rest unexplained. Counted in this sample were about 40,000 clones; about 90% of them appeared once. The ten largest make up 0.25% of the sample. Source material: naive CD4+ T cells sorted from blood. The intended sense of this specimen's cell subset or site label: unstimulated naive T cells. The receptors originated from a human donor in good health.

The V and J genes are TRBV5-1 and TRBJ1-1, with 11 positions matching TRBD1. Germline V gene data show CDR1 as SGHRS and CDR2 as YFSETQ. CDR3 length: 14 amino acids. With V trimmed by 4 bases and J by 4 bases, 3 bases remained unmatched. CDR3: CASSTGTGGTEAFF. The CDR3 DNA reads as TGCGCCAGCAGCACGGGGACAGGGGGCACTGAAGCTTTCTTT.

Remarks on this clone: The junction does not match germline at one end; this may be a read error. This chain joins TRBV5-1 and TRBJ2-2; unclear D gene. Germline V gives CDR1 SGHRS, CDR2 YFSETQ. The CDR3 extends over 13 amino acids. CDR3 DNA: TGCGCCAGCAGCTTGGGAGGTACCGAGGAGCTGTTTTTT. This gives the protein CASSLGGTEELFF.

V usage is TRBV20-1 and J usage is TRBJ1-2; D is uncertain. The CDR3 loop spans 11 amino acids. V was shortened by 6 bases and J by 0 bases, with 5 bases between the two germline ends. Germline V gene data show CDR1 as DFQATT and CDR2 as SNEGSKA (reference sequence). CDR3 sequence: CSALANYGYTF. The CDR3 DNA reads as TGCAGTGCCTTGGCTAACTATGGCTACACCTTC.

The chain employs TRBV5-5 and TRBJ1-2, with D possibly TRBD1 on 5 matching bases. This CDR3 has 13 residues. V was clipped by 4 bases and J by 10 bases, with 17 bases between them. The germline V gene encodes CDR1 SGHKS and CDR2 YYEKEE (reference sequence). This CDR3 reads CASSLGTDGTYTF. As DNA, the CDR3 is TGTGCCAGCAGCCTAGGGACGGACGGGACCTACACCTTC.

This rearrangement joins TRBV6-1 to TRBJ1-1; the match to TRBD1 covers 7 bases. J gave up 0 bases and V 5 bases, and 3 bases lay outside the gene matches. The CDR3 loop spans 14 amino acids. Germline loops: CDR1 MNHNS, CDR2 SASEGT. CDR3 DNA sequence: TGTGCCAGCAGTACGACAGGGCTGAACACTGAAGCTTTCTTT. This codes for CASSTTGLNTEAFF.

This clone appeared a single time. CDR3 in DNA: TGTGCCAGCAGCTTTGTAGGCTCATCGGACGAGCAGTACTTC. This gives the protein CASSFVGSSDEQYF. The rearrangement joins TRBV11-2 to TRBJ2-7; no clear D. The CDR3 length is 14 residues. The V end lost 3 bases, the J end lost 5 bases, and 14 bases lay between the germline ends. Germline V gene lookup returns CDR1 SGHAT and CDR2 FQNNGV.

V is TRBV4-2 and J is TRBJ2-7; the match to TRBD2 covers 14 bases. Germline V CDR1 and CDR2: LGHNA, YNFKEQ. Trimming removed 4 bases from V and 5 bases from J; junction bases left unmatched: 16. The CDR3 is 19 amino acids. The CDR3 loop reads CASSPRLAGGQIDTHEQYF. As DNA, the CDR3 is TGTGCCAGCAGCCCAAGACTAGCGGGGGGGCAAATTGACACACACGAGCAGTACTTC.

The gene calls are TRBV19 and TRBJ2-6; perhaps D is TRBD1 or TRBD2 (5 bases each). From germline, CDR1 is LNHDA and CDR2 SQIVND (reference sequence). This CDR3 has 12 residues. Trimming cost V 10 bases and J 5 bases, with 9 bases left between them. Here the CDR3 reads CATGAWANVLTF. In nucleotides, the CDR3 is TGTGCCACCGGGGCCTGGGCCAACGTCCTGACTTTC.